A selection of T cell receptor beta chains follows, all from one sample in a study of blood T cell repertoires in COVID-19. Data came from immunoSEQ multiplex PCR; TCRdb stores just in-frame clones and leaves some out. The table records 200,000 to 250,000 clones, about 87% of them present only once. Input material: PBMCs or T cells enriched from blood (not recorded which). All receptors come from a man between 25 and 39 years old who had recovered from COVID-19. Each CDR3 is given with its conserved first and last residue. The order of the fields is CDR3 length, D gene, V gene, J gene, clone size, CDR3 protein, CDR3 DNA. A D gene is named only where the DNA matches it firmly. Not all rows give a size; the values are once, few, many and, for expanded clones, a class.

length: 15; D: TRBD2; V: TRBV10-3; J: TRBJ2-1; size: NA; CDR3: CAINRGGQSYNEQFF; DNA: TGTGCCATCAACCGGGGGGGCCAATCCTACAATGAGCAGTTCTTC
length: 14; D: NA; V: TRBV28; J: TRBJ2-1; size: once; CDR3: CASNGYSLYNEQFF; DNA: TGTGCCAGCAATGGCTACAGTTTATACAATGAGCAGTTCTTC
length: 16; D: TRBD1; V: TRBV10-3; J: TRBJ1-1; size: NA; CDR3: CAIRSGQGSSATEAFF; DNA: TGTGCCATCAGGTCGGGACAGGGGTCCTCCGCCACTGAAGCTTTCTTT
length: 15; D: TRBD1; V: TRBV6-6; J: TRBJ1-5; size: NA; CDR3: CASSPGTGYDQPQHF; DNA: TGTGCCAGCAGCCCCGGGACAGGCTATGATCAGCCCCAGCATTTT
length: 15; D: NA; V: TRBV6-5; J: TRBJ1-5; size: NA; CDR3: CASSRDGSSNQPQHF; DNA: TGTGCCAGCAGCCGCGACGGGTCAAGCAATCAGCCCCAGCATTTT
length: 15; D: NA; V: TRBV25-1; J: TRBJ1-1; size: NA; CDR3: CASSPTWGRDTEAFF; DNA: TGTGCCAGCAGTCCCACGTGGGGCCGAGACACTGAAGCTTTCTTT
length: 14; D: TRBD1; V: TRBV9; J: TRBJ1-1; size: few; CDR3: CASSVTGVNTEAFF; DNA: TGTGCCAGCAGCGTCACAGGGGTGAACACTGAAGCTTTCTTT
length: 15; D: TRBD2; V: TRBV5-1; J: TRBJ2-5; size: once; CDR3: CASSTLAGGPETQYF; DNA: TGCGCCAGCAGCACTCTAGCGGGAGGTCCAGAGACCCAGTACTTC
length: 15; D: TRBD1; V: TRBV14; J: TRBJ2-7; size: NA; CDR3: CASSPRTGRTKEQYF; DNA: TGTGCCAGCAGCCCGAGGACAGGTCGGACGAAGGAGCAGTACTTC
length: 13; D: TRBD1; V: TRBV5-4; J: TRBJ1-5; size: NA; CDR3: CASSLQGGSPQHF; DNA: TGTGCCAGCAGCTTACAGGGGGGAAGTCCCCAGCATTTT
length: 16; D: NA; V: TRBV11-2; J: TRBJ1-3; size: NA; CDR3: CASSWRGSSSGNTIYF; DNA: TGTGCCAGCAGCTGGAGGGGATCGAGCTCTGGAAACACCATATATTTT
length: 17; D: NA; V: TRBV12-2; J: TRBJ1-1; size: once; CDR3: CASRLSPGGGMNTEAFF; DNA: TGTGCAAGTCGCTTATCACCGGGAGGGGGGATGAACACTGAAGCTTTCTTT
length: 17; D: NA; V: TRBV2; J: TRBJ1-2; size: NA; CDR3: CASTQGGGGILGIGYTF; DNA: TGTGCCAGCACCCAAGGGGGGGGTGGCATTTTGGGTATTGGCTACACCTTC
length: 15; D: TRBD2; V: TRBV19; J: TRBJ2-2; size: NA; CDR3: CASSHLQGGAGELFF; DNA: TGTGCCAGTAGTCACTTGCAGGGAGGGGCCGGGGAGCTGTTTTTT
length: 15; D: NA; V: TRBV27; J: TRBJ2-7; size: NA; CDR3: CASSFSAGTTYEQYF; DNA: TGTGCCAGCAGTTTTTCAGCCGGGACAACCTACGAGCAGTACTTC
length: 15; D: NA; V: TRBV4-1; J: TRBJ2-1; size: many; CDR3: CASSASEEGYNEQFF; DNA: TGCGCCAGCAGCGCATCAGAGGAGGGCTACAATGAGCAGTTCTTC
length: 17; D: NA; V: TRBV18; J: TRBJ1-1; size: NA; CDR3: CASSPPNKGLTNTEAFF; DNA: TGTGCCAGCTCACCACCCAACAAGGGGTTAACGAACACTGAAGCTTTCTTT
length: 15; D: NA; V: TRBV4-1; J: TRBJ2-7; size: NA; CDR3: CASSQVGAGSYEQYF; DNA: TGCGCCAGCAGCCAAGTTGGGGCAGGGTCCTACGAGCAGTACTTC
length: 19; D: TRBD1; V: TRBV29-1; J: TRBJ1-5; size: NA; CDR3: CSVEEDATGVLVPNQPQHF; DNA: TGCAGCGTTGAAGAAGACGCGACAGGGGTCCTGGTTCCGAATCAGCCCCAGCATTTT